This T cell receptor (beta chain) was recorded in a study of blood T cell repertoires in COVID-19. Across the whole study: Sources were T cells, B-cell-depleted T cells, or PBMCs; the material itself was cDNA or gDNA.

Clones were sequenced by immunoSEQ multiplex PCR, and TCRdb holds only the in-frame ones, with some missing. The table records 250,000 to 350,000 clones, more than 80% of them present only once. Germline V gene sequence: CDR1 LNHDA, CDR2 SQIVND (reference sequence). Trimming removed 6 bases from V and 4 bases from J, with 15 bases in between. The CDR3 spans 14 residues. The rearrangement uses TRBV19 and TRBJ1-2; D is possibly TRBD1 (6 bases). Sample: peripheral blood. The receptor comes from a woman aged 50 to 65 with COVID-19, enrolled during active disease. The DNA of the CDR3 is TGTGCCAGTAGAAACAGGGATGTCCCCTATGGCTACACCTTC. The encoded protein is CASRNRDVPYGYTF.